Presented here are 9 T cell receptor beta chains from one specimen sequenced in a study of T cells in Graves' hyperthyroidism and ophthalmopathy. RNA transcripts yielded amplified TCR beta CDR3 regions. First-round RT-PCR with HTBI primers amplified the TCR CDR3 region. TCRdb reprocessed the multiplex PCR reads with MiXCR, giving one entry per CDR3 protein. The table lists under 400,000 distinct CDR3 sequences, approximately 16% of them singletons, with roughly a fifth in the top ten. Sequencing was done on a sample of blood. These receptors were collected from a woman in her sixties with Graves' ophthalmopathy.

This clonotype was counted ten times or more. In DNA form, the CDR3 reads TGTGCCAGCAGCTTAGTGGCACCTTACACAGATACGCAGTATTTT. It yields the protein CASSLVAPYTDTQYF. The chain carries TRBV7-9 and TRBJ2-3, with unresolved D. This CDR3 comprises 15 residues. With 1 base removed from V and 2 bases from J, the gap between germline ends came to 10 bases. Germline V lookup: CDR1 SEHNR, CDR2 FQNEAQ (reference sequence).

The sample holds many counts of this clonotype. The V and J genes are TRBV7-3 and TRBJ2-3, with D perhaps TRBD1 or TRBD2 (6 bases each). Germline assignment: CDR1 SGHTA and CDR2 FQGTGA. The CDR3 runs to 15 residues. The germline V and J ends were trimmed by 5 bases and 4 bases, with 16 bases remaining between them. CDR3 DNA sequence: TGTGCCAGCAGCCCGAACGGGGGCGCACCAGATACGCAGTATTTT. This sequence encodes CASSPNGGAPDTQYF.

This clonotype was seen more than once but under ten times. The rearrangement joins TRBV10-3 to TRBJ2-5; D gene uncertain. Germline CDR1 ENHRY, CDR2 SYGVKD. V gave up 6 bases and J gave up 1 base, with 6 bases separating them. The CDR3 extends over 12 amino acids. The CDR3 sequence: CAIRGSQETQYF. CDR3 in DNA: TGTGCCATCAGAGGCAGCCAAGAGACCCAGTACTTC.

This clonotype was detected a few times. The CDR3 here is CASSDLGTDKETQYF. CDR3 bases: TGTGCCAGCAGTGACCTCGGGACCGACAAAGAGACCCAGTACTTC. The gene calls are TRBV6-1 and TRBJ2-5, with D tentatively TRBD1 or TRBD2 (5 bases each). This CDR3 is built from 15 residues. Germline V gene data show CDR1 as MNHNS and CDR2 as SASEGT. The V and J ends lost 3 bases and 3 bases respectively, with 14 bases between them.

This clonotype was detected ten times or more. This rearrangement joins TRBV11-1 to TRBJ2-1, with 14 bases that match TRBD2. CDR3 length: 21 residues. Germline trimming cut 5 bases from V and 0 bases from J; bases unmatched to any gene: 15. Germline CDR1 reads SGHAT; CDR2 reads FQDESV (reference sequence). Here the CDR3 reads CASSQRPGLAGAGSSYNEQFF. The CDR3 nucleotides are TGTGCCAGCAGCCAACGGCCGGGACTAGCGGGAGCGGGAAGCTCCTACAATGAGCAGTTCTTC.

This chain connects TRBV5-1 to TRBJ2-2, with D unclear. The CDR3 consists of 12 residues. Germline loops: CDR1 SGHRS, CDR2 YFSETQ. The V gene lost 3 bases and the J gene lost 7 bases, with 7 bases spanning the gap. This CDR3 reads CASSSHNGELFF. CDR3 in DNA: TGCGCCAGCAGCTCCCATAACGGGGAGCTGTTTTTT.

This clonotype was observed many times. The V call is TRBV20-1, the J call TRBJ2-7; 10 positions match TRBD2. Germline CDR1 and CDR2: DFQATT and SNEGSKA (reference sequence). CDR3 length: 15 amino acids. V was pared by 2 bases and J by 4 bases, with 8 bases of the junction left unmatched. Here the CDR3 reads CSARSSGRARYEQYF. CDR3 nucleotides: TGCAGTGCTAGATCCAGCGGGAGGGCCAGATACGAGCAGTACTTC.

A note on this clonotype: This may stem from a read error, because a much larger clone lies one nucleotide away. The chain uses TRBV2 and TRBJ2-2; 8 positions agree with TRBD1. The CDR3 consists of 14 residues. With 11 bases clipped from V and 4 bases from J, the junction kept 9 bases outside the gene matches. Germline CDR1 is SNHLY and CDR2 is FYNNEI. The CDR3 region is CAGMGQGATGELFF. DNA of the CDR3: TGTGCCGGCATGGGGCAGGGGGCCACCGGGGAGCTGTTTTTT.

This chain joins TRBV30 and TRBJ2-7; 7 nucleotides line up with TRBD1. The V and J ends lost 8 bases and 8 bases, in that order; junction bases with no gene match: 12. This CDR3 contains 12 residues. Germline V lookup: CDR1 GTSNPN, CDR2 SVGIG (reference sequence). The DNA of the CDR3 is TGTGCCGCCCAGGGACAGTCCAACAAGCAGTACTTC. This encodes CAAQGQSNKQYF.